This entry lists 8 T cell receptor beta chains sequenced from one sample in a study of blood T cells in healthy people across ages. Through a sample-barcoded 5' primer and a J-beta primer mix, a second PCR was run for about 7 to 12 cycles. Via MiXCR, TCRdb re-called the 5' RACE reads, giving one row per CDR3 protein. Of about 630,000 distinct CDR3 sequences listed, about 21% are singletons. Sequencing was done on a sample of blood. The receptors stem from a man in his sixties or seventies in good health.

This rearrangement joins TRBV12-3 or TRBV12-4 to TRBJ2-5, with no clear D. The end of the DNA aligns better with TRBJ2-1, so the J call may be wrong. CDR3 length: 15 amino acids. The CDR3 protein is CASSPLTGYLNEQFF. The CDR3 DNA is TGTGCCAGCAGTCCGCTGACTGGATACCTCAATGAGCAGTTCTTC.

This clonotype occurred a few times. The chain employs TRBV14 and TRBJ2-5; 10 positions match TRBD2. Germline loops: CDR1 SGHDN, CDR2 FVKESK. V gave up 2 bases and J gave up 5 bases; unmatched junction bases: 8. The CDR3 length is 16 residues. As DNA, the CDR3 is TGTGCCAGCAGCCAACAAGCACTAGCGGGAACGGAGACCCAGTACTTC. Translated: CASSQQALAGTETQYF.

This clonotype was counted a few times. V is TRBV7-6 and J is TRBJ2-5; D might be TRBD1 (5 bases). Germline-derived CDR1 and CDR2 are SGHVS and FNYEAQ. The CDR3 spans 16 residues. Trimming removed 1 base at V and 4 bases at J, with 16 bases between. The CDR3 nucleotides read TGTGCCAGCAGCTTAGAGGGAAGGGGCCCTCCAGAGACCCAGTACTTC. Its protein product is CASSLEGRGPPETQYF.

This clonotype showed up just a few times. J is TRBJ2-3 and V is TRBV29-1, with 10 bases matching TRBD2. CDR1 and CDR2 from the germline V gene are SQVTM and ANQGSEA. The V gene end was trimmed by 4 bases and the J gene end by 4 bases; junction bases not matched to a gene: 14. This CDR3 comprises 17 residues. CDR3 amino acids: CSVGSETLAGVPDTQYF. CDR3 in DNA: TGCAGCGTTGGTTCCGAGACCCTAGCGGGAGTCCCAGATACGCAGTATTTT.

V is TRBV10-3 and J is TRBJ2-4, with D hard to call. Germline V gene data show CDR1 as ENHRY and CDR2 as SYGVKD. The germline V and J ends were trimmed by 0 bases and 4 bases, with 7 bases remaining between them. This CDR3 spans 14 amino acids. CDR3 nucleotides: TGTGCCATCAGTGAGTCTTGGTTTAAAAACATTCAGTACTTC. This translates into CAISESWFKNIQYF.

The chain links TRBV5-4 to TRBJ2-1, with 9 bases matching TRBD1. The DNA end is a closer match to TRBJ2-7, so the J assignment may be wrong. Germline V gene sequence: CDR1 SGHNT, CDR2 YYREEE (reference sequence). The CDR3 is 15 amino acids. Here the CDR3 reads CASSLRGQGSHEQYF. CDR3 bases: TGTGCCAGCAGCTTGCGGGGACAGGGTTCTCACGAGCAGTACTTC.

This clonotype has only a few counts. This rearrangement joins TRBV9 to TRBJ2-3; 10 nucleotides line up with TRBD2. CDR1 is SGDLS, CDR2 YYNGEE, per germline. The CDR3 runs to 17 residues. With V trimmed by 0 bases and J by 5 bases, 9 bases remained unmatched. The CDR3 region has the DNA TGTGCCAGCAGCGTAGGGGCTAGCGGGAGCGGAGGAGATACGCAGTATTTT. It yields the protein CASSVGASGSGGDTQYF. Using reference TRBV9 and TRBJ2-3 for the parts outside the CDR3, the full variable domain is DSGVTQTPKHLITATGQRVTLRCSPRSGDLSVYWYQQSLDQGLQFLIQYYNGEERAKGNILERFSAQQFPDLHSELNLSSLELGDSALYFCASSVGASGSGGDTQYFGPGTRLTVL.

The CDR3 region is CASSLSWVGNEQFF. Written as DNA, the CDR3 is TGCGCCAGCAGCTTGTCTTGGGTTGGGAATGAGCAGTTCTTC. V usage is TRBV5-1 and J usage is TRBJ2-5; no definite D call. The J call is uncertain, as TRBJ2-1 better fits the DNA end. Germline V gene data show CDR1 as SGHRS and CDR2 as YFSETQ. The CDR3 consists of 14 residues.